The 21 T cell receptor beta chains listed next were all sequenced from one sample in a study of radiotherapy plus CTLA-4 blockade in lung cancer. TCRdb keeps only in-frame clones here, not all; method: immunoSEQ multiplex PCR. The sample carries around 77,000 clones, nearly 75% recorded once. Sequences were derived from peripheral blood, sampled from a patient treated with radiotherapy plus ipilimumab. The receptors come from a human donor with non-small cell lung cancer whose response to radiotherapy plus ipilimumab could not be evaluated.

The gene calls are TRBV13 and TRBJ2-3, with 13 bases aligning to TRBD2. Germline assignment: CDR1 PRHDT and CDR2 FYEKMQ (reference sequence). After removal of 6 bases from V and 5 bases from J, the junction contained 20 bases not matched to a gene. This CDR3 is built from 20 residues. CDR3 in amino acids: CASSFELAGGAWGIGDTQYF. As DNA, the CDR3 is TGTGCCAGCAGTTTTGAACTAGCGGGGGGGGCATGGGGAATCGGAGATACGCAGTATTTT.

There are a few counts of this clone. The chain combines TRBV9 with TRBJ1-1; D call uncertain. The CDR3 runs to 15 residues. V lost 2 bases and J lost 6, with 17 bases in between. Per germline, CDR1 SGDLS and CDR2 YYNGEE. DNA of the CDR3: TGTGCCAGCAGCGTCCTACCCGATAGTACGGCTGAAGCTTTCTTT. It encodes CASSVLPDSTAEAFF.

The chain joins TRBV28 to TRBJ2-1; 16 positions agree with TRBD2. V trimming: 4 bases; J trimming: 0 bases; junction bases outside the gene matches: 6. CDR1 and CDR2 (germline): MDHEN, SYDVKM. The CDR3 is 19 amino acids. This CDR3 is CASSSTGLAGGSSYNEQFF. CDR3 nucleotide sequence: TGTGCCAGCAGTTCAACGGGACTAGCGGGAGGGAGCTCCTACAATGAGCAGTTCTTC. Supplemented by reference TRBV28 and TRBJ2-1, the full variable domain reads DVKVTQSSRYLVKRTGEKVFLECVQDMDHENMFWYRQDPGLGLRLIYFSYDVKMKEKGDIPEGYSVSREKKERFSLILESASTNQTSMYLCASSSTGLAGGSSYNEQFFGPGTRLTVL.

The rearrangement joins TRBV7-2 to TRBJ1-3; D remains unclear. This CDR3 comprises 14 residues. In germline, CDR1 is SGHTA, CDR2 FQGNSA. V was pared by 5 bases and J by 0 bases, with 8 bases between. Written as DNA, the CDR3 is TGTGCCAGCAGCCCAGGTGGCTCTGGAAACACCATATATTTT. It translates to CASSPGGSGNTIYF.

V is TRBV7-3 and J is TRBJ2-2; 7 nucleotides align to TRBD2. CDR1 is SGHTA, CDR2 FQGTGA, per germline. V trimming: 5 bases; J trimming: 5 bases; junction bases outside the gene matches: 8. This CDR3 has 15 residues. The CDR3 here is CASSRGDGRTGELFF. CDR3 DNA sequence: TGTGCCAGCAGCCGGGGGGACGGCAGGACCGGGGAGCTGTTTTTT.

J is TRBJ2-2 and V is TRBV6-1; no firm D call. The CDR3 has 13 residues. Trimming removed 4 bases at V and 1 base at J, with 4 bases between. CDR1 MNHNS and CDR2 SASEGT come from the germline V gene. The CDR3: CASSAGNTGELFF. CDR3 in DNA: TGTGCCAGCAGTGCAGGGAACACCGGGGAGCTGTTTTTT.

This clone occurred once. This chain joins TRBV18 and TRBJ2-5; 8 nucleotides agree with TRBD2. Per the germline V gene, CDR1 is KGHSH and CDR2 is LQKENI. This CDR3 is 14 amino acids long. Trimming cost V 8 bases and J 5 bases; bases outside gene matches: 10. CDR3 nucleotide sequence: TGTGCCAGCCGACTGGGACTAGAGGGGGAGACCCAGTACTTC. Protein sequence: CASRLGLEGETQYF. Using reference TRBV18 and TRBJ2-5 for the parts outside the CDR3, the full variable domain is NAGVMQNPRHLVRRRGQEARLRCSPMKGHSHVYWYRQLPEEGLKFMVYLQKENIIDESGMPKERFSAEFPKEGPSILRIQQVVRGDSAAYFCASRLGLEGETQYFGPGTRLLVL.

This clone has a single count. The CDR3 DNA reads as TGTGCCAGCAGTGATTCGCGGCAGGGAATCTATGGCTACACCTTC. This encodes CASSDSRQGIYGYTF. This chain links TRBV25-1 with TRBJ1-2; D is possibly TRBD1 (5 bases). V was trimmed by 3 bases and J by 4 bases, leaving 15 bases between them. Germline CDR1 and CDR2: MGHDK and SYGVNS. CDR3 length: 15 amino acids.

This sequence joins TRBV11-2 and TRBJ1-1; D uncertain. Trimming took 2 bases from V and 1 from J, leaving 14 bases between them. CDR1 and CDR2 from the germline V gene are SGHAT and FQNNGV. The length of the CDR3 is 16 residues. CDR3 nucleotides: TGTGCCAGCAGCTTATCCAGATACCGCCAGAACACTGAAGCTTTCTTT. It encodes CASSLSRYRQNTEAFF.

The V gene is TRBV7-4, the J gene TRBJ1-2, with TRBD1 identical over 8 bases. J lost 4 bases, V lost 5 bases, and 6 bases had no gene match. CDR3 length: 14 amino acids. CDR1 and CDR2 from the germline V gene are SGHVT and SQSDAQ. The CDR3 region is CASSQRGQGYGYTF. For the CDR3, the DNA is TGTGCCAGCAGCCAGAGAGGACAGGGCTATGGCTACACCTTC.

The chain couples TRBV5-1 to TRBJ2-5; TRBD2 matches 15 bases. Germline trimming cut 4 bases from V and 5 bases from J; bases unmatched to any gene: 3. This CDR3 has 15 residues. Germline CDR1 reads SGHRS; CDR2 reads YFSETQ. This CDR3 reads CASSPGTSGGETQYF. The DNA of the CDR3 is TGCGCCAGCAGCCCCGGGACTAGCGGGGGGGAGACCCAGTACTTC.

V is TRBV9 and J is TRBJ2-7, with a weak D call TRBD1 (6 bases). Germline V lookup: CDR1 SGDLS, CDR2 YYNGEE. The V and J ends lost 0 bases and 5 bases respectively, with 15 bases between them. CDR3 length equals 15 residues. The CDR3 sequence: CASSVGRDTRHEQYF. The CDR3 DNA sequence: TGTGCCAGCAGCGTAGGCCGGGACACGCGACACGAGCAGTACTTC.

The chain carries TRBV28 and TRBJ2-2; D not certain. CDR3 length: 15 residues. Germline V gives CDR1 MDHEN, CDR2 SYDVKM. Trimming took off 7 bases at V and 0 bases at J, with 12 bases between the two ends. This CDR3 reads CASIGDGANTGELFF. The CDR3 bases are TGTGCCAGCATTGGAGACGGAGCGAACACCGGGGAGCTGTTTTTT. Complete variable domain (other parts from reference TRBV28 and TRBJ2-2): DVKVTQSSRYLVKRTGEKVFLECVQDMDHENMFWYRQDPGLGLRLIYFSYDVKMKEKGDIPEGYSVSREKKERFSLILESASTNQTSMYLCASIGDGANTGELFFGEGSRLTVL.

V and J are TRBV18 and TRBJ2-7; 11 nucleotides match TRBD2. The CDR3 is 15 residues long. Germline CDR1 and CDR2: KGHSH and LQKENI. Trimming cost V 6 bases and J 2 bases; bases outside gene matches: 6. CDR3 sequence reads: CASSAGTSGPYEQYF. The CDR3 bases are TGTGCCAGCTCGGCCGGGACTAGCGGACCCTACGAGCAGTACTTC.

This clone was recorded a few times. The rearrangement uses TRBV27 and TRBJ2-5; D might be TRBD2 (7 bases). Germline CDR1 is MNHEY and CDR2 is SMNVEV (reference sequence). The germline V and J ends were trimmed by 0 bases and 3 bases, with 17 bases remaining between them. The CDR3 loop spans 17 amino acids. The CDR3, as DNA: TGTGCCAGCAGTTTATCGATGTGGGGGGCGGGGGAAGAGACCCAGTACTTC. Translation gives CASSLSMWGAGEETQYF.

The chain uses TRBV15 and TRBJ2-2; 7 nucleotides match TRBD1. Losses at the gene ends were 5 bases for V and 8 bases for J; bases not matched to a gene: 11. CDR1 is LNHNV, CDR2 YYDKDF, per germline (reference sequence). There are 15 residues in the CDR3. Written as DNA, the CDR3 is TGTGCCACCAGCGTCCGGGACAGACGCCGTGGGGAGCTGTTTTTT. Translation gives CATSVRDRRRGELFF.

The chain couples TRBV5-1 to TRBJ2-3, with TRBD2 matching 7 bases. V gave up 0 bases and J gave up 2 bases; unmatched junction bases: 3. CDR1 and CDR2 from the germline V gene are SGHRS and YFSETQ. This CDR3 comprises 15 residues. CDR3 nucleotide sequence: TGCGCCAGCAGCTTGGGGCTAGCGGTCACAGATACGCAGTATTTT. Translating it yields CASSLGLAVTDTQYF.

The CDR3 DNA reads as TGTGCCAGCCGTCCTCCAGATACGCAGTATTTT. Encoded protein: CASRPPDTQYF. This rearrangement joins TRBV27 to TRBJ2-3; D call uncertain. Germline CDR1 and CDR2: MNHEY and SMNVEV (reference sequence). This CDR3 is 11 amino acids long. V was shortened by 8 bases and J by 4 bases, with 7 bases between the two germline ends.

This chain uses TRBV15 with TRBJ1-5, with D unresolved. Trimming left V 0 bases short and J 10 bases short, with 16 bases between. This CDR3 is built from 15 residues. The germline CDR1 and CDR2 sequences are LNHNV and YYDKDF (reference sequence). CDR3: CATSRDGGQFDPQHF. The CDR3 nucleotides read TGTGCCACCAGCAGAGATGGAGGGCAGTTTGATCCCCAGCATTTT.

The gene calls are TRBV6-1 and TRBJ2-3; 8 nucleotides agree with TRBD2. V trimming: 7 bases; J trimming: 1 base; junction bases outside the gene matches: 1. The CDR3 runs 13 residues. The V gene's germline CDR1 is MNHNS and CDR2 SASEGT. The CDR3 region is CASISGGTDTQYF. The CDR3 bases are TGTGCCAGCATTAGCGGGGGCACAGATACGCAGTATTTT.

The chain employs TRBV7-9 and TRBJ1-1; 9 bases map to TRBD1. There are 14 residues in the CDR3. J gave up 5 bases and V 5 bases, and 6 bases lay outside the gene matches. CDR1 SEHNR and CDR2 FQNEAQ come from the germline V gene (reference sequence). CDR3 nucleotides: TGTGCCAGCAGCGCACAGGGGGCCGGGACTGAAGCTTTCTTT. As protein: CASSAQGAGTEAFF.